Listed below are T cell receptor beta chains from one sample, sequenced in a study of response to subunit inactivated influenza vaccine. TCRdb used MiXCR to reprocess the RT-PCR reads, holding one entry per CDR3 protein. The sample has about 700,000 distinct CDR3 sequences, over 11% seen once. The sequencing here drew on PBMCs from blood, taken 14 days before vaccination. The origin of the receptors is a man in his forties or fifties who received an inactivated influenza vaccine. CDR3s leave out the opening cysteine and the closing phenylalanine or tryptophan. Each record gives: J gene, V gene, clone size, CDR3 protein. Size tells how often a clone was seen (once, few, many) or the class of an expanded clone, and some rows leave it out.

TRBJ2-7,TRBV4-3,many,ASSQGTGGSYEQY
TRBJ2-7,TRBV5-1,few,ASSLGDRGAYEQY
TRBJ2-5,TRBV7-2,once,ASSSAYRAGGETQY
TRBJ2-3,TRBV10-2,.,ASSENSLGTDTQY
TRBJ1-4,TRBV4-2,many,ASSQKDGTGNEKLF
TRBJ1-2,TRBV19,few,ASSTSSQGNGGYT
TRBJ2-7,TRBV28,.,ASSRRLAGRGEQY
TRBJ2-3,TRBV29-1,few,SVGQGASTQY
TRBJ1-5,TRBV5-1,many,ASSPGQTNQPQH
TRBJ2-3,TRBV6-2/TRBV6-3,few,ASSPWRAADTQY
TRBJ2-5,TRBV27,.,ASSLWQGAETQY
TRBJ2-7,TRBV7-2,.,ASSPRSGVEDYEQY
TRBJ1-1,TRBV7-9,.,ASSPGTGVTF
TRBJ2-7,TRBV12-3/TRBV12-4,many,ASSQTGLAGLKEQY
TRBJ1-2,TRBV28,.,ASSLSPRDRDGYT
TRBJ2-5,TRBV28,.,ASSFTSPETQY
TRBJ2-7,TRBV7-8,many,ASSLGLAATYEQY
TRBJ1-1,TRBV3-1,.,ASSASSRTASKSNTEAF
TRBJ2-2,TRBV18,.,ASSPRTQIGELF
TRBJ2-1,TRBV5-1,few,ASSLGQGSEQF
TRBJ1-1,TRBV5-1,few,ASSSGQGFSAF
TRBJ2-7,TRBV6-5,few,ASSYSSSSSYEQY
TRBJ1-3,TRBV13,.,ASSFTGQGHTIY
TRBJ2-5,TRBV2,.,ASSPLDAQY
TRBJ2-1,TRBV11-2,.,ASSLGGLRGRSYNEQF
TRBJ2-7,TRBV25-1,few,ASSDSVRGAYEQY
TRBJ2-3,TRBV20-1,many,SAQTAERGSTDTQY
TRBJ2-2,TRBV3-1,few,ASSQGGARLTGELF
TRBJ1-1,TRBV12-3/TRBV12-4,.,ASTPWGGGTEAF
TRBJ2-7,TRBV2,.,ASSEGARAYEQY
TRBJ2-3,TRBV29-1,.,SVVRTRAGADTQY
TRBJ2-7,TRBV12-3/TRBV12-4,.,ASSFLSVGSLSYEQY
TRBJ1-1,TRBV3-1,.,ATSGMLGGNTEAF
TRBJ2-5,TRBV25-1,few,ASSETWGAVQGTQY
TRBJ2-2,TRBV6-4,few,ASSALFKAGELF
TRBJ2-3,TRBV6-1,.,ASIGGGASDTQY
TRBJ2-7,TRBV11-2,few,ASSPSYGGEQY
TRBJ2-7,TRBV7-2,.,ASSHDSLFDEQY
TRBJ1-2,TRBV11-2,few,ASSLSQGHGYT
TRBJ2-1,TRBV14,few,ASSHASRLF
TRBJ2-1,TRBV30,few,AWSPETFRGEQF
TRBJ2-7,TRBV11-2,.,ASSPQPPAGTYEQY
TRBJ2-5,TRBV12-3/TRBV12-4,many,ASTDSHQETQY
TRBJ1-4,TRBV2,few,ASSELGGTNEKLF
TRBJ2-1,TRBV19,.,ASSTRLPPNEQF
TRBJ2-1,TRBV7-9,.,ASSLGSPHNEQF
TRBJ2-7,TRBV20-1,few,SAIPGLAGVYEQY
TRBJ2-5,TRBV11-2,few,ASSLEFSLGEAQY
TRBJ2-3,TRBV5-1,once,ASRTSVTDTQY
TRBJ1-2,TRBV11-2,many,ASSRGGSYGYT
TRBJ1-2,TRBV7-9,many,ASSFDSGGGYT
TRBJ2-1,TRBV9,.,ASSVALAGGEQF
TRBJ2-2,TRBV2,.,ASKRESPSGELF
TRBJ1-3,TRBV5-1,few,ASSLQALNGGNTIY